Reported below is one T cell receptor beta chain. The antigen is unknown. This sample is part of a study of cytomegalovirus exposure and HLA in healthy donors. Whole-study context: Earlier findings included about 120 million unique TCR beta sequences obtained from about 180 million T cells.

Study results and limitations: Cytomegalovirus-associated TCR beta chains were listed, numbering approximately 150. It was assumed in the presence/absence analyses that sequencing depth was roughly uniform across donors.

This CDR3 has 16 amino acids. Germline assignment: CDR1 SGHTA and CDR2 FQGTGA. With 5 bases clipped from V and 6 bases from J, the junction kept 10 bases outside the gene matches. Primers included in the PCR were 60 Vbeta and 13 Jbeta primers. Only in-frame clones appear in the TCRdb table, and some are missing; sequencing was by immunoSEQ multiplex PCR. The sample yields 150,000 to 200,000 clones, roughly 80% seen once. The TCR originated in a female donor in good health and CMV-seronegative. The sequenced material came from PBMCs. The V gene is TRBV7-3, the J gene TRBJ2-1, with 10 bases fitting TRBD2. CDR3 sequence: CASSPSGSKNFNEQFF. CDR3 sequence (DNA): TGTGCCAGCAGCCCTAGCGGGAGTAAAAATTTCAATGAGCAGTTCTTC.